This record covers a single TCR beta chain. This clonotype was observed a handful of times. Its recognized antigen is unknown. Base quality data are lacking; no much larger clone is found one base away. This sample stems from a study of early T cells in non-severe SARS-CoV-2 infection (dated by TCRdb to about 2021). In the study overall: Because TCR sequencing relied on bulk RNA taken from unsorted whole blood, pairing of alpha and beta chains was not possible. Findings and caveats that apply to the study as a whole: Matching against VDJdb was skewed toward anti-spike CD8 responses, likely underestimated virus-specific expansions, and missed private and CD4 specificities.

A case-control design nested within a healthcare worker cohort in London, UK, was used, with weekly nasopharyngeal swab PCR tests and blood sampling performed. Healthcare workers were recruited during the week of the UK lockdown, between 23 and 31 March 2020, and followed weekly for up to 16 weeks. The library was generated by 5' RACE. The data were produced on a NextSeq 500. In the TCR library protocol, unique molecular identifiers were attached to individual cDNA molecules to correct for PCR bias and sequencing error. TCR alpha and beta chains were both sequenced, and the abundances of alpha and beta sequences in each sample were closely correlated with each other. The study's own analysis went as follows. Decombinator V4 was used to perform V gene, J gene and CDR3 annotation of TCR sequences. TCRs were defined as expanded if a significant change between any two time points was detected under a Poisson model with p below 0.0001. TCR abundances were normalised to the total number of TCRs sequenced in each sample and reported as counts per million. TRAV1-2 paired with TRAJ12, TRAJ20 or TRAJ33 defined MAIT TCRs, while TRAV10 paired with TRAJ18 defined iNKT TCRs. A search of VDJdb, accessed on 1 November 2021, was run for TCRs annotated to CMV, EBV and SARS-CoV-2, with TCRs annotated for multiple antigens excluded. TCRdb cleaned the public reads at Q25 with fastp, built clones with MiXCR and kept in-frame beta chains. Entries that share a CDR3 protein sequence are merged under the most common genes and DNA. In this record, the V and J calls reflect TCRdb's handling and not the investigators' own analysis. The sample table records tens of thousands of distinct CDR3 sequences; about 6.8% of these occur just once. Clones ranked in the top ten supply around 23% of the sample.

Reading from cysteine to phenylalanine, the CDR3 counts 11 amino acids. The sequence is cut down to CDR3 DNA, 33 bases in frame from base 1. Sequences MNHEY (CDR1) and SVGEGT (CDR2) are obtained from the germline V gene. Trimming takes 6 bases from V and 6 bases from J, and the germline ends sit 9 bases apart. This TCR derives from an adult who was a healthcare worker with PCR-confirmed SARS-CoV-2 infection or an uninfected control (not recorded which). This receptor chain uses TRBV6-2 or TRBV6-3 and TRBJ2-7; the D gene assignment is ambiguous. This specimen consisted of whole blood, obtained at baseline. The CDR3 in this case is CASSRESEQYF. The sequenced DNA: TGTGCCAGCAGCCGCGAGAGCGAGCAGTACTTC.